The 15 T cell receptor beta chains below were found in one sample sequenced in a study of cytomegalovirus exposure and HLA in healthy donors. Vbeta (60) and Jbeta (13) primers were used in the PCR. The data were produced by immunoSEQ multiplex PCR, yet TCRdb's version contains in-frame clones alone and is incomplete. The profile shows 50,000 to 65,000 clones, approximately 77% of them singletons. The sequencing sample was made of PBMCs. Receptor source: a woman between 18 and 29 years old in good health and CMV-seronegative.

The chain carries TRBV19 and TRBJ1-1; D remains unclear. The CDR3 loop spans 14 amino acids. Germline V gene lookup returns CDR1 LNHDA and CDR2 SQIVND (reference sequence). The V end lost 1 base, the J end lost 1 base, and 7 bases lay between the germline ends. The CDR3 here is CASSIGSGNTEAFF. The CDR3 DNA reads TGTGCCAGTAGTATAGGGTCGGGGAACACTGAAGCTTTCTTT.

This chain connects TRBV18 to TRBJ1-4; D is unclear. The CDR3 is 15 residues long. The V end lost 2 bases, the J end lost 4 bases, and 11 bases lay between the germline ends. Per germline, CDR1 KGHSH and CDR2 LQKENI. This CDR3 is CASSPLGSFNEKLFF. The CDR3, as DNA: TGTGCCAGCTCACCATTGGGCAGCTTTAATGAAAAACTGTTTTTT.

V is TRBV10-2 and J is TRBJ2-2; the D is unclear. Germline-derived CDR1 and CDR2 are WSHSY and SAAADI. Trimming stripped 2 bases from V and 6 bases from J, with 4 bases between. The CDR3 contains 12 residues. Here the CDR3 reads CASSEDSGELFF. CDR3 sequence (DNA): TGCGCCAGCAGTGAGGACTCCGGGGAGCTGTTTTTT.

The rearrangement joins TRBV4-2 to TRBJ2-2; 10 nucleotides match TRBD2. After removal of 0 bases from V and 6 bases from J, the junction contained 4 bases not matched to a gene. The length of the CDR3 is 16 residues. Looked up from germline, CDR1 is LGHNA and CDR2 is YNFKEQ. This CDR3 reads CASSQEVAGGSGELFF. In DNA, the CDR3 is TGTGCCAGCAGCCAAGAGGTAGCGGGAGGCTCCGGGGAGCTGTTTTTT.

The rearrangement uses TRBV28 and TRBJ2-7; possibly TRBD1 for D (5 bases). CDR3 length equals 12 residues. Germline V gene lookup returns CDR1 MDHEN and CDR2 SYDVKM. The V gene lost 2 bases and the J gene lost 8 bases, with 10 bases spanning the gap. The CDR3 DNA sequence: TGTGCCAGCAGTTTAGTCGGACAAAAGCAGTACTTC. It encodes CASSLVGQKQYF.

This chain connects TRBV10-1 to TRBJ1-1; D gene unclear. Germline CDR1 WNHNN, CDR2 SYGVQD (reference sequence). The V and J ends lost 2 bases and 1 base respectively, with 5 bases between them. This CDR3 is 13 amino acids long. The CDR3 nucleotides are TGCGCCAGCAGTGAGAACTGGAACACTGAAGCTTTCTTT. Its translation is CASSENWNTEAFF.

Comments on this clone: A junction boundary mismatches the germline segment, possibly from a read error. The CDR3 is CAGAGTSGRAKANGLTF. Here the CDR3 DNA reads TGTGCCGGGGCGGGGACTAGCGGGAGGGCCAAGGCCAACGGCCTGACTTTC. The rearrangement joins TRBV28 to TRBJ2-6; TRBD2 agrees at 16 bases. The CDR3 is 17 residues long. In germline, CDR1 is MDHEN, CDR2 SYDVKM.

This clone is a singleton in its sample. This chain links TRBV5-1 with TRBJ1-1; 7 bases match TRBD1. The CDR3 has 17 amino acids. CDR1 is SGHRS and CDR2 is YFSETQ in the germline V gene. The ends lost 3 bases at V and 0 bases at J; junction bases unmatched: 11. In nucleotides, the CDR3 is TGCGCCAGCAGCTCCGACGTTTTCGGGACAGTGAACACTGAAGCTTTCTTT. Protein: CASSSDVFGTVNTEAFF.

This clone was detected only once. The chain is built from TRBV18 and TRBJ1-4, with a weak D call TRBD1 (5 bases). The CDR3 runs to 18 residues. With 4 bases removed from V and 0 bases from J, the gap between germline ends came to 18 bases. Germline V gene sequence: CDR1 KGHSH, CDR2 LQKENI. CDR3 in DNA: TGTGCCAGCTCACTATACGGGCGGGGCGAGGCAACTAATGAAAAACTGTTTTTT. It yields the protein CASSLYGRGEATNEKLFF.

The chain couples TRBV27 to TRBJ1-2, with 9 bases identical to TRBD1. Germline values: CDR1 MNHEY, CDR2 SMNVEV (reference sequence). Unmatched junction bases numbered 6, after V lost 5 bases and J lost 8 bases. CDR3 size: 13 residues. CDR3 sequence (DNA): TGTGCCAGCAGTACCAGACAGGGGGGCGGCTACACCTTC. Protein product: CASSTRQGGGYTF.

The V call is TRBV6-4, the J call TRBJ2-1; 7 bases agree with TRBD1. The germline V gene encodes CDR1 MRHNA and CDR2 SNTAGT. This CDR3 is built from 15 residues. With 8 bases clipped from V and 5 bases from J, the junction kept 12 bases outside the gene matches. The chain's CDR3 is CASANEPDRNNEQFF. In DNA, the CDR3 is TGTGCCAGCGCTAACGAACCGGACAGGAACAATGAGCAGTTCTTC.

This chain uses TRBV27 with TRBJ2-5; 9 nucleotides line up with TRBD2. The CDR3 sequence is 16 residues long. Per the germline V gene, CDR1 is MNHEY and CDR2 is SMNVEV (reference sequence). With 5 bases clipped from V and 1 base from J, the junction kept 8 bases outside the gene matches. CDR3 protein: CASSPSGTSFQETQYF. For the CDR3, the DNA is TGTGCCAGCAGTCCATCCGGGACTAGCTTCCAAGAGACCCAGTACTTC.

This chain connects TRBV27 to TRBJ1-5; TRBD1 agrees at 8 bases. The CDR3 has 15 amino acids. Germline CDR1 and CDR2: MNHEY and SMNVEV (reference sequence). V gave up 5 bases and J gave up 4 bases; unmatched junction bases: 7. As DNA, the CDR3 is TGTGCCAGCAGTCCCGGGGACAGGTTAAATCAGCCCCAGCATTTT. As protein: CASSPGDRLNQPQHF.

This chain links TRBV18 with TRBJ2-7, with 13 bases fitting TRBD2. J lost 2 bases, V lost 1 base, and 2 bases had no gene match. Per the germline V gene, CDR1 is KGHSH and CDR2 is LQKENI. This CDR3 spans 16 amino acids. The chain's CDR3 is CASSPRTSGSTYEQYF. The CDR3 DNA reads TGTGCCAGCTCACCACGGACTAGCGGGAGTACCTACGAGCAGTACTTC.

The chain combines TRBV30 with TRBJ1-2, with 7 positions matching TRBD1. CDR3 length equals 13 residues. The V and J ends lost 2 bases and 7 bases, in that order; junction bases with no gene match: 7. Germline-derived CDR1 and CDR2 are GTSNPN and SVGIG (reference sequence). The CDR3 sequence: CAWSRGTVGGYTF. The CDR3 DNA sequence: TGTGCCTGGAGTCGTGGGACAGTGGGTGGCTACACCTTC. The variable domain in full, with the rest retrieved from reference TRBV30 and TRBJ1-2, is SQTIHQWPATLVQPVGSPLSLECTVEGTSNPNLYWYRQAAGRGLQLLFYSVGIGQISSEVPQNLSASRPQDRQFILSSKKLLLSDSGFYLCAWSRGTVGGYTFGSGTRLTVV.